This T cell receptor beta chain was retrieved from a study of blood T cells in healthy people across ages (dated by TCRdb to the mid-2010s). Some background on the complete study: In model experiments, template switching captured about one uniquely barcoded TCR beta cDNA molecule for every two T cells. Using deep sequencing normalized with unique cDNA molecular identifiers, the study measured how TCR beta repertoire diversity changes with age. Four age groups were formed from the donors: young (average approximately 15 years), middle-aged (around 41), aged (roughly 58) and long-lived (about 80). Donors of different ages were randomly distributed across sequencing lanes to avoid experimental bias. For two donors (one aged 18 to 30 and one aged 80 or older), the study analyzed two additional independent replicas of 1 million unique cDNA reads from the same blood draw. Overall study outcomes, separate from this receptor: Observed TCR beta diversity per million T cells fell roughly linearly with age, and a significant reduction was already apparent by age about 38. Compared with the aged group, the long-lived group had more naive CD4+ T cells, fewer expanded clones and increased TCR diversity, a pattern suggesting age selection. The CMV infection status of donors was not known, potentially confounding age-related changes in expanded clonotypes. Total diversity estimates from one million sequenced T cells were considered lower bounds and underestimates. Bulk unsorted PBMC profiling prevented conclusive comparison of naive and antigen-experienced compartments. There was a strong correlation between observed TCR beta diversity and the percentage of naive T cells measured by flow cytometry.

Library preparation used 5' RACE. These reads were obtained on an Illumina HiSeq 2500. A second PCR of about 7 to 12 cycles was run with a J-beta primer mix and a sample-barcoded 5' primer. A template-switch 5' adaptor carrying 12 random nucleotides introduced a unique molecular identifier onto each TCR beta cDNA molecule. At least 3 million CDR3-containing paired-end reads were obtained from each sample. The Mint cDNA synthesis kit, primed by a TRBC-specific oligonucleotide, was used to synthesize first-strand cDNA from all RNA. All cDNA was treated with uracil-DNA glycosylase and then went through a first 18-cycle PCR with the universal primers M1SS and BC2_uni_R. As for the authors' bioinformatics: Each sample was normalized by randomly selecting 1 million high-quality reads, each carrying a distinct molecular identifier. Instead of being binned into consensus sequences, reads that shared molecular identifiers were thrown out. MiTCR, run with a Q25 quality threshold and the strictest error-elimination algorithm, handled CDR3 identification, clonotype clustering and error correction. A nonparametric unseen species model using Euler transformation provided a lower-bound estimate of total TCR beta diversity. TCRdb cleaned the public reads at Q25 with fastp, built clones with MiXCR and kept in-frame beta chains. CDR3 protein duplicates are merged, each entry listing the most common genes and DNA. These V and J calls rely on TCRdb rather than the paper's analysis. In this sample the table shows 1.5 million to 2 million distinct CDR3 sequences, 49% of which occur a single time. The ten largest account for approximately 2.1% of the sample.

This clonotype was detected a few times. The antigen it recognizes is unknown. Base qualities are missing; no much larger clone stands one base away. The donors were roughly 39 Caucasian individuals from Russia, aged roughly 6 to 90 years, who were systemically healthy. Each donor gave ten milliliters of peripheral blood, collected into EDTA-treated Vacutainer tubes. PBMCs were isolated by Ficoll-Paque density-gradient centrifugation, with at least 6 million obtained per sample. Trizol reagent was used to extract total RNA from PBMCs, with at least 6 micrograms per sample. The percentages of naive CD45RAhigh/CD27high T cells were determined by flow cytometry on a PBMC aliquot from every donor. Its CDR3 holds 17 amino acids, cysteine through phenylalanine. The CDR3 DNA has 51 bases and is translated from base 1. V trim: 6 bases; J trim: 1 base; unmatched bases: 11.

The rearranged segments are TRBV12-3 or TRBV12-4 and TRBJ2-3, with 9 central nucleotides matching TRBD2. This receptor was obtained from a woman between 40 and 50 years old in good health. What was sequenced was blood. The sequenced DNA is TGTGCCAGCAGCCCTATCTGGCTAGCGGGGCGCACAGATACGCAGTATTTT. It encodes CASSPIWLAGRTDTQYF.